These 22 T cell receptor beta chains originate from one sample sequenced in a study of CXCR3-negative and CXCR3-positive naive CD8 T cells. TRB cDNA was prepared as libraries by UMI-labeled 5' RACE. One entry per CDR3 protein, without DNA, is what TCRdb gives after re-calling the 5' RACE reads. The sample has about 48,000 distinct CDR3 sequences. Sequenced: memory CD8+ T cells from blood. Source of these receptors: a human donor in good health. Some clones in this sample may be carry-over from other donors' samples.

V usage is TRBV27 and J usage is TRBJ2-3. The CDR3 is made up of 12 amino acids. Per the germline V gene, CDR1 is MNHEY and CDR2 is SMNVEV (reference sequence). The CDR3 reads CASSPSRDTQYF.

V usage is TRBV6-5 and J usage is TRBJ2-6. There are 16 residues in the CDR3. Germline CDR1 reads MNHEY; CDR2 reads SVGAGI. The CDR3 protein is CASSYRQYSGANVLTF.

This chain joins TRBV7-2 and TRBJ1-2; the TCRdb D gene call, TRBD1, has no DNA to confirm it. There are 15 residues in the CDR3. Germline V gene lookup returns CDR1 SGHTA and CDR2 FQGNSA. The CDR3 spells CASSLNRVWQDGYTF.

The rearrangement joins TRBV6-2 or TRBV6-3 to TRBJ2-7. This CDR3 has 12 residues. CDR1 MNHEY and CDR2 SVGEGT come from the germline V gene. Here the CDR3 reads CASSYSPYEQYF.

This sequence joins TRBV13 and TRBJ2-5; TCRdb picks TRBD2, but there is no DNA to check that call. This CDR3 contains 16 residues. CDR1 is PRHDT, CDR2 FYEKMQ, per germline (reference sequence). CDR3 in amino acids: CASSSLTSGRQETQYF.

The CDR3 is CSVFKTNGTAKETQYF. This chain joins TRBV29-1 and TRBJ2-5; TCRdb returns TRBD1, unconfirmable since there is no DNA. The CDR3 is 16 residues long. Germline assignment: CDR1 SQVTM and CDR2 ANQGSEA. The full variable domain, rest sourced from reference TRBV29-1 and TRBJ2-5, is SAVISQKPSRDICQRGTSLTIQCQVDSQVTMMFWYRQQPGQSLTLIATANQGSEATYESGFVIDKFPISRPNLTFSTLTVSNMSPEDSSIYLCSVFKTNGTAKETQYFGPGTRLLVL.

V and J are TRBV28 and TRBJ2-7; TCRdb picks TRBD2, but there is no DNA to check that call. The V gene's germline CDR1 is MDHEN and CDR2 SYDVKM. This CDR3 contains 14 residues. This chain's CDR3 is CASSYRGAPYEQYF.

V usage is TRBV27 and J usage is TRBJ2-2; TCRdb designates TRBD2, a call that cannot be tested without DNA. CDR1 is MNHEY and CDR2 is SMNVEV in the germline V gene (reference sequence). The CDR3 has 14 amino acids. The CDR3 here is CASSSSLGAGELFF.

V and J are TRBV28 and TRBJ2-7; the TRBD1 assignment by TCRdb is unverifiable without DNA. The CDR3 is made up of 14 amino acids. Per germline, CDR1 MDHEN and CDR2 SYDVKM. CDR3 in amino acids: CASSLPGDMNEQYF.

V usage is TRBV7-9 and J usage is TRBJ1-2. CDR3 size: 13 residues. CDR1 is SEHNR, CDR2 FQNEAQ, per germline (reference sequence). CDR3 loop: CASSLDGTYGYTF.

The chain carries TRBV6-5 and TRBJ2-7; TCRdb indicates TRBD1, and absent DNA this call remains unverified. This CDR3 contains 13 residues. The germline CDR1 and CDR2 sequences are MNHEY and SVGAGI. CDR3: CASGGDNHYEQYF.

The chain links TRBV7-2 to TRBJ2-7; checking the TCRdb D call of TRBD1 is not possible without DNA. The CDR3 is 13 residues long. CDR1 is SGHTA and CDR2 is FQGNSA in the germline V gene. The CDR3 here is CASRPGQAYEQYF.

The genes are TRBV14 and TRBJ2-1. Germline-derived CDR1 and CDR2 are SGHDN and FVKESK. The CDR3 has 16 amino acids. This CDR3 reads CASSQVGGKSYNEQFF.

The chain has TRBV14 and TRBJ2-2; checking the TCRdb D call of TRBD1 is not possible without DNA. The length of the CDR3 is 18 residues. Germline-derived CDR1 and CDR2 are SGHDN and FVKESK. The CDR3 here is CASSQDHFSAGETGELFF.

The V call is TRBV7-6, the J call TRBJ2-2; lacking DNA, the TRBD2 call made by TCRdb goes unchecked. The V gene's germline CDR1 is SGHVS and CDR2 FNYEAQ. The CDR3 sequence is 20 residues long. CDR3 sequence reads: CASSFFPRTSGGSGTGELFF.

This chain connects TRBV10-3 to TRBJ2-7; TCRdb gives TRBD1 as the D gene, but with no DNA this cannot be confirmed. This CDR3 is built from 15 residues. Germline-derived CDR1 and CDR2 are ENHRY and SYGVKD. CDR3: CAIRESGTEDYEQYF.

The gene calls are TRBV18 and TRBJ2-7; TCRdb gives TRBD1 as the D gene, but with no DNA this cannot be confirmed. The germline CDR1 and CDR2 sequences are KGHSH and LQKENI. The CDR3 loop spans 15 amino acids. The CDR3 spells CASSPSSGRNYEQYF.

The chain carries TRBV7-8 and TRBJ2-1; the D gene TCRdb calls, TRBD1, cannot be checked with no DNA. CDR1 and CDR2 (germline): SGHVS, FQNEAQ. The CDR3 has 13 amino acids. This CDR3 is CASSPGPNNEQFF.

This sequence joins TRBV9 and TRBJ1-1; TCRdb gives TRBD1 as the D gene, but with no DNA this cannot be confirmed. CDR3 size: 17 residues. CDR1 SGDLS and CDR2 YYNGEE come from the germline V gene. The CDR3 here is CASSVAHRGDQNTEAFF.

The rearrangement uses TRBV27 and TRBJ1-4. There are 14 residues in the CDR3. Per the germline V gene, CDR1 is MNHEY and CDR2 is SMNVEV (reference sequence). The CDR3 protein is CASSPVTRGEKLFF.

The chain links TRBV11-2 to TRBJ2-3. The CDR3 length is 15 residues. CDR1 and CDR2 (germline): SGHAT, FQNNGV. The CDR3 here is CASSLEYFSTDTQYF.

This chain connects TRBV20-1 to TRBJ2-1. Germline V gene sequence: CDR1 DFQATT, CDR2 SNEGSKA (reference sequence). The CDR3 is 12 residues long. The CDR3 is CSARGQFNEQFF.